These T cell receptor gamma chains were read from a single sample in a study of gamma-delta T cells after stem cell transplantation. TCRdb ran CATT on the RT-PCR reads. This sample yields some 380 gamma-chain clones, of which approximately 20% are seen a single time; around 52% belongs to the top ten. Input material: gamma-delta T cells. Source of these receptors: a human donor. It is not recorded whose cells these are; they may come from a transplant donor. CDR3s include the opening cysteine and the closing phenylalanine or tryptophan. Fields, in order: J gene, clone size, V gene, CDR3 length, CDR3 DNA, CDR3 protein. Clone size is stated in some rows and not others, as once, few, many or a class when expanded.

>TRGJP|few|TRGV9|16
TGTGCCTTGTGGGAGGTGCGTGAGTTGGGCAAAAAAATCAAGGTATTT
CALWEVRELGKKIKVF
>TRGJ1/TRGJ2|NA|TRGV8|14
TGTGCCACCTGGGGAGCACCGAATTATTATAAGAAACTCTTT
CATWGAPNYYKKLF
>TRGJ1/TRGJ2|NA|TRGV2|11
TGTGCCACCTGGGACGGGCCCGGGAAACTCTTT
CATWDGPGKLF
>TRGJP|NA|TRGV9|17
TGTGCCTTGTGGGAGGTGCAAGTGGAGTTGGGCAAAAAAATCAAGGTATTT
CALWEVQVELGKKIKVF
>TRGJP|NA|TRGV9|17
TGTGCCTTGTGGGAGACCCGAGAAGAGTTGGGCAAAAAAATCAAGGTATTT
CALWETREELGKKIKVF
>TRGJP|NA|TRGV9|16
TGTGCCTTGTGGGAGGCTAAAGAGTTGGGCAAAAAAATCAAGGTATTT
CALWEAKELGKKIKVF
>TRGJ1/TRGJ2|NA|TRGV9|13
TGTGCCTTGTGGGAGGTGCGGCTTGGAAAGAAAATCTTT
CALWEVRLGKKIF
>TRGJP|NA|TRGV9|16
TGTGCCTTGTGGGAGGTGTTAGAGTTGGGCAAAAAAATCAAGGTATTT
CALWEVLELGKKIKVF
>TRGJ1/TRGJ2|few|TRGV9|14
TGTGCCTTGTGGGAGGCTCCGCGTTATTATAAGAAACTCTTT
CALWEAPRYYKKLF
>TRGJP|NA|TRGV9|17
TGTGCCTTGTGGGAGGCTAAGCAAGAGTTGGGCAAAAAAATCAAGGTATTT
CALWEAKQELGKKIKVF
>TRGJ1/TRGJ2|few|TRGV3|13
TGTGCCACCTGGGACACGAATTATTATAAGAAACTCTTT
CATWDTNYYKKLF
>TRGJP|few|TRGV9|15
TGTGCCTTGTGGAATTCCGAGTTGGGCAAAAAAATCAAGGTATTT
CALWNSELGKKIKVF
>TRGJP|NA|TRGV9|16
TGTGCCTTGTGGGAGGTTCAAGAGCTGGGCAAAAAAATCAAGGTATTT
CALWEVQELGKKIKVF
>TRGJP|large|TRGV9|16
TGTGCCTTGTGGGAGGTACAAGAGTTGGGCAAAAAAATCAAGGTATTT
CALWEVQELGKKIKVF
>TRGJP|NA|TRGV9|16
TGTGCCTTGTGGGAGGTGACTATCCCCGATGTCATTAACAAGGTATTT
CALWEVTIPDVINKVF
>TRGJP|few|TRGV9|15
TGTGCCTTGTGGGAGTCAGAGTTGGGCAAAAAAATCAAGGTATTT
CALWESELGKKIKVF
>TRGJ1/TRGJ2|hyperexpanded|TRGV5|12
TGTGCCACCTGGGACAGGCCTTATAAGAAACTCTTT
CATWDRPYKKLF
>TRGJ1/TRGJ2|NA|TRGV4|12
TGTGCCACCTGGGCTCGTTATTATAAGAAACTCTTT
CATWARYYKKLF
>TRGJ1/TRGJ2|NA|TRGV3|13
TGTGCCACCTGGGACAGAACCTACCATAGGAAACTCTTT
CATWDRTYHRKLF
>TRGJP2|NA|TRGV3|15
TGTGCCACCTGGGACACTCCCCGTAGTGATTGGATCAAGACGTTT
CATWDTPRSDWIKTF
>TRGJP|NA|TRGV9|20
TGTGCCTTGTGGGAGGTGAACCGATTCCCGCAAGAGTTGGGCAAAAAAATCAAGGTATTT
CALWEVNRFPQELGKKIKVF
>TRGJP|NA|TRGV9|16
TGTGCCTTGTGGTCCCAGAAAGAGTTGGGCAAAAAAATCAAGGTATTT
CALWSQKELGKKIKVF
>TRGJP|NA|TRGV9|16
TGTGCCTTGTGGACCCAACAAGAGTTGGGCAAAAAAATCAAGGTATTT
CALWTQQELGKKIKVF
>TRGJP|few|TRGV9|17
TGTGCCTTGTGGGAGAGTAATCAAGAGTTGGGCAAAAAAATCAAGGTATTT
CALWESNQELGKKIKVF
>TRGJP|NA|TRGV9|17
TGTGCCTTGTGGGAGGACCGGCAAGAGTTGGGCAAAAAAATCAAGGTATTT
CALWEDRQELGKKIKVF
>TRGJ1/TRGJ2|few|TRGV8|12
TGTGCCACCTGGGACGAGCTCTATAAGAAACTCTTT
CATWDELYKKLF
>TRGJP|NA|TRGV9|15
TGTGCCTTGTGGTTTGGAGAGTTGGGCAAAAAAATCAAGGTATTT
CALWFGELGKKIKVF
>TRGJP|large|TRGV9|16
TGTGCCTTGTGGATACCCCGAGAGTTGGGCAAAAAAATCAAGGTATTT
CALWIPRELGKKIKVF
>TRGJ1/TRGJ2|NA|TRGV10|11
TGTGCTGGGGGGGATTATTATAAGAAACTCTTT
CAGGDYYKKLF
>TRGJ1/TRGJ2|NA|TRGV3|14
TGTGCCACCTGGGACAGAAAGACAGGGTATAAGAAACTCTTT
CATWDRKTGYKKLF
>TRGJP2|few|TRGV8|14
TGTGCCACCTGGGATAACAGTAGTGATTGGATCAAGACGTTT
CATWDNSSDWIKTF
>TRGJP|NA|TRGV9|17
TGTGCCTTGTGGGAGGTGCCCGTAGTGTTGGGCAAAAAAATCAAGGTATTT
CALWEVPVVLGKKIKVF
>TRGJP1|large|TRGV8|15
TGTGCCACCTGGGATACTTATACCACTGGTTGGTTCAAGATATTT
CATWDTYTTGWFKIF
>TRGJP|NA|TRGV9|17
TGTGCCTTGTGGGAGGTGCGCCAAGAGTTGGGCAAAAAAATCAAGGTATTT
CALWEVRQELGKKIKVF
>TRGJP|NA|TRGV9|16
TGTGCCTTGTGGGAGACCCAAGAGTTGGGCAAAAAAATCAAGGTATTT
CALWETQELGKKIKVF
>TRGJP|NA|TRGV9|16
TGTGCCTTGTGGGAGACGCGCAGGATGGGCAAAAAAATCAAGGTATTT
CALWETRRMGKKIKVF
>TRGJ1/TRGJ2|few|TRGV5|14
TGTGCCACCTGGGACAGCTGGAATTATTATAAGAAACTCTTT
CATWDSWNYYKKLF
>TRGJP|NA|TRGV9|20
TGTGCCTTGTGGGAGGTGTCAGTCCCAGGGCAAGAGTTGGGCAAAAAAAACAAGGTATTT
CALWEVSVPGQELGKKNKVF
>TRGJP|few|TRGV9|15
TGTGCCTTGTGGGAGGACGAGTTGGGCAAAAAAATCAAGGTATTT
CALWEDELGKKIKVF
>TRGJ1/TRGJ2|few|TRGV9|14
TGTGCCTTGTGGGAGGTACCACAAGATTATAAGAAACTCTTT
CALWEVPQDYKKLF
>TRGJP|large|TRGV9|16
TGTGCCTTGTGGGAGAGGCAGGAGTTGGGCAAAAAAATCAAGGTATTT
CALWERQELGKKIKVF
>TRGJP|NA|TRGV9|17
TGTGCCTTGTGGGAGGTGCGACCGGAGTTGGGCAAAAAAATCAAGGTATTT
CALWEVRPELGKKIKVF
>TRGJ1/TRGJ2|large|TRGV4|12
TGTGCCACCTGGGATGGATATTATAAGAAACTCTTT
CATWDGYYKKLF
>TRGJP|NA|TRGV9|16
TGTGCCTTGTGGGAGGTTGGGGAGTTGGGCAAAAAAATCAAGGTATTT
CALWEVGELGKKIKVF
>TRGJP|few|TRGV9|16
TGTGCCTTGTGGGAGGTCGAGGAGTTGGGCAAAAAAATCAAGGTATTT
CALWEVEELGKKIKVF
>TRGJP|NA|TRGV9|17
TGTGCCTTGTGGGAGGTGATGACAGAGTTGGGCAAAAAAATCAAGGTATTT
CALWEVMTELGKKIKVF
>TRGJP|few|TRGV9|17
TGTGCCTTGTGGGAGGTGCGGCAAGAGTTGGGCAAAAAAATCAAGGTATTT
CALWEVRQELGKKIKVF
>TRGJP1|NA|TRGV4|15
TGTGCCACCTGGGATTATGGAGGCACTGGTTGGTTCAAGATATTT
CATWDYGGTGWFKIF
>TRGJ1/TRGJ2|few|TRGV9|14
TGTGCCTTGTGGGAGACTCTGAATTATTATAAGAAACTCTTT
CALWETLNYYKKLF
>TRGJP|few|TRGV9|17
TGTGCCTTGTGGGAGGTTAGACAAGAGTTGGGCAAAAAAATCAAGGTATTT
CALWEVRQELGKKIKVF